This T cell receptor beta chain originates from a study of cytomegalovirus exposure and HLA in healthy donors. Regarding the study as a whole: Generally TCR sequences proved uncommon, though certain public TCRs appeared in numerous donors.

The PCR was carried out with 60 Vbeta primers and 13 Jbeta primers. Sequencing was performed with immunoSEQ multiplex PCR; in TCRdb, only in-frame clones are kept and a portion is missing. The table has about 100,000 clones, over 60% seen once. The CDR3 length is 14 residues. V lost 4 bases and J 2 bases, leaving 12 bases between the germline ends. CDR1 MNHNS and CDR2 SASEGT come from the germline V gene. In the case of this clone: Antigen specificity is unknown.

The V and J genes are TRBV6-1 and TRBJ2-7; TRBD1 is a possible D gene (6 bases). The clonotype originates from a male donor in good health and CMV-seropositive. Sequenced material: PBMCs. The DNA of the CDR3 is TGTGCCAGCAGTGCAGCCAGGGGACCCTACGAGCAGTACTTC. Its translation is CASSAARGPYEQYF.